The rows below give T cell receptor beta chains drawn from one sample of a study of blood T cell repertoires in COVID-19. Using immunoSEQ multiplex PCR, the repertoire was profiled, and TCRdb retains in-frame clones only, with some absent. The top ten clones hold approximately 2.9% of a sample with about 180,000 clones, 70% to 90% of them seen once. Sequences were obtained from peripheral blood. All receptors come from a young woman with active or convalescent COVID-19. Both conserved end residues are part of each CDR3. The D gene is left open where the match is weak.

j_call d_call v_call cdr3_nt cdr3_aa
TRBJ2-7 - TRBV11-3 TGTGCCAGCAGCTCAAGGAGTCCCTACGAGCAGTACTTC CASSSRSPYEQYF
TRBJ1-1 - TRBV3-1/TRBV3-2 TGTGCCAGCAGCCAAGTGCGCGGCACTGAAGCTTTCTTT CASSQVRGTEAFF
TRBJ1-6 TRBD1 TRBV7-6 TGTGCCAGCAGTTCTACCGGGACAGGGGGCAAGGGGTCACCCCTCCACTTT CASSSTGTGGKGSPLHF
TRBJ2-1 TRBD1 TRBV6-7 TGTGCCAGCAGAACGACAGGGGTGGGGAGCTCCTACAATGAGCAGTTCTTC CASRTTGVGSSYNEQFF
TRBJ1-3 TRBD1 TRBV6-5 TGTGCCAGCATGAGGACAGGAACCGGAAACACCATATATTTT CASMRTGTGNTIYF
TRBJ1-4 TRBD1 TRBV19 TGTGCCAGTAGGCAGGGGGATCAAGGTGAAAAACTGTTTTTT CASRQGDQGEKLFF
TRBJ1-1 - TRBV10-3 TGTGCCATCAGTGAATCGGTGTGGACTGAAGCTTTCTTT CAISESVWTEAFF
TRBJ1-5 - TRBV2 TGTGCCAGCAGTAGACAGTATAGCAATCAGCCCCAGCATTTT CASSRQYSNQPQHF
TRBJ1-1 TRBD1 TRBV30 TGTGCCTGGAGTGAAGGGACAGATCTTGAAGCTTTCTTT CAWSEGTDLEAFF
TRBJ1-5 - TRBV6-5 TGTGCCAGCAGTAGGGGTTTTCAGCCCCAGCATTTT CASSRGFQPQHF